These 27 T cell receptor beta chains were sequenced from one sample in a study of cytomegalovirus exposure and HLA in healthy donors. The PCR contained 60 Vbeta and 13 Jbeta primers. Some clones are missing from TCRdb's copy, which holds only in-frame ones; the method was immunoSEQ multiplex PCR. The table has over 130,000 clones, 75% to 80% seen once. The sequenced sample consisted of PBMCs. The receptors derive from a woman aged 40 to 50 in good health and CMV-seropositive.

This clone is a singleton in its sample. The genes are TRBV6-5 and TRBJ2-7; 12 bases fit TRBD1. Trimming removed 7 bases from V and 5 bases from J; junction bases left unmatched: 3. This CDR3 comprises 13 residues. The germline V gene encodes CDR1 MNHEY and CDR2 SVGAGI. CDR3 amino acids: CASTGDRGHEQYF. As DNA, the CDR3 is TGTGCCAGCACCGGGGACAGGGGGCACGAGCAGTACTTC.

This clone was counted a few times. The chain uses TRBV5-1 and TRBJ2-5; D is uncertain. V was trimmed by 3 bases and J by 2 bases, leaving 14 bases between them. The CDR3 has 15 amino acids. In germline, CDR1 is SGHRS, CDR2 YFSETQ. The CDR3 DNA follows: TGCGCCAGCAGCTCCCTATCGACTGTTCAAGAGACCCAGTACTTC. Amino acid sequence: CASSSLSTVQETQYF. Combining the CDR3 with reference TRBV5-1 and TRBJ2-5 gives the whole variable domain KAGVTQTPRYLIKTRGQQVTLSCSPISGHRSVSWYQQTPGQGLQFLFEYFSETQRNKGNFPGRFSGRQFSNSRSEMNVSTLELGDSALYLCASSSLSTVQETQYFGPGTRLLVL.

J is TRBJ1-6 and V is TRBV7-8; 8 positions match TRBD1. Germline V gene data show CDR1 as SGHVS and CDR2 as FQNEAQ. The CDR3 loop spans 16 amino acids. V was clipped by 5 bases and J by 14 bases; unmatched bases: 17. CDR3 in amino acids: CASSPVGGARGQALHF. For the CDR3, the DNA is TGTGCCAGCAGCCCCGTAGGAGGGGCCAGGGGGCAGGCCCTCCACTTT.

V usage is TRBV29-1 and J usage is TRBJ2-1, with 7 bases aligning to TRBD2. Looked up from germline, CDR1 is SQVTM and CDR2 is ANQGSEA. V trimming: 6 bases; J trimming: 0 bases; junction bases outside the gene matches: 8. The CDR3 is 15 residues long. CDR3 sequence reads: CSVVRLASSYNEQFF. CDR3 bases: TGCAGCGTAGTTCGACTAGCTAGCTCCTACAATGAGCAGTTCTTC.

The chain joins TRBV6-1 to TRBJ2-3; possible D gene TRBD2, 5 bases. The V end was cut by 0 bases, the J end by 0 bases, with 10 bases between. Germline values: CDR1 MNHNS, CDR2 SASEGT. This CDR3 region has 16 residues. CDR3 bases: TGTGCCAGCAGTGAAGCTGCTAGCACTAGCACAGATACGCAGTATTTT. Protein sequence: CASSEAASTSTDTQYF.

The chain carries TRBV4-1 and TRBJ2-1; 11 bases are a match to TRBD1. J gave up 9 bases and V 2 bases, and 12 bases lay outside the gene matches. Germline loops: CDR1 MGHRA, CDR2 YSYEKL. The CDR3 extends over 17 amino acids. The CDR3 DNA is TGCGCCAGCAGCCAACCGCTCCGGGACAGGGGGGAAGGTGAGCAGTTCTTC. Amino acid sequence: CASSQPLRDRGEGEQFF.

This chain connects TRBV9 to TRBJ2-7, with D possibly TRBD2 on 6 matching bases. The V end was cut by 0 bases, the J end by 5 bases, with 18 bases between. The V gene's germline CDR1 is SGDLS and CDR2 YYNGEE. The CDR3 has 16 amino acids. This chain's CDR3 is CASSVAPGRRSDEQYF. CDR3 bases: TGTGCCAGCAGCGTAGCTCCCGGGAGAAGATCCGACGAGCAGTACTTC.

This chain joins TRBV9 and TRBJ1-2; the D is unclear. Germline V CDR1 and CDR2: SGDLS, YYNGEE. The CDR3 runs 15 residues. Trimming removed 3 bases from V and 0 bases from J, with 12 bases in between. This CDR3 is CASSAQEGTNYGYTF. CDR3 in DNA: TGTGCCAGCAGCGCCCAGGAGGGTACTAACTATGGCTACACCTTC.

This chain joins TRBV20-1 and TRBJ1-2, with D hard to call. V dropped 6 bases and J dropped 3 bases, with 8 bases sitting between them. The germline V gene has CDR1 DFQATT and CDR2 SNEGSKA (reference sequence). The CDR3 runs to 11 residues. The CDR3 protein is CSAEQHYGYTF. CDR3 DNA sequence: TGCAGTGCAGAACAGCACTATGGCTACACCTTC.

The chain recombines TRBV18 with TRBJ2-1, with 10 nucleotides matching TRBD2. Germline-derived CDR1 and CDR2 are KGHSH and LQKENI. CDR3 length equals 15 residues. V shed 1 base and J 9 bases; nucleotides not matched to a gene: 6. CDR3 nucleotides: TGTGCCAGCTCACCACGTCTAGCGGGAGATTTTGAGCAGTTCTTC. Translated: CASSPRLAGDFEQFF.

The chain links TRBV5-6 to TRBJ2-1; D is possibly TRBD1 (6 bases). Trimming took 1 base from V and 8 from J, leaving 16 bases between them. Germline lookup yields CDR1 SGHDT and CDR2 YYEEEE. The CDR3 consists of 15 residues. CDR3 residues: CASSLRTGSRYEQFF. CDR3 DNA: TGTGCCAGCAGCTTGCGCACAGGGTCTAGGTATGAGCAGTTCTTC.

The V and J genes are TRBV10-3 and TRBJ1-3, with TRBD1 matching over 9 bases. V lost 10 bases and J lost 0; bases outside the gene matches: 13. The length of the CDR3 is 17 residues. The germline V gene encodes CDR1 ENHRY and CDR2 SYGVKD. The CDR3 bases are TGTGCCACGTGGGACAGGGAAGCCCCCGGCTCTGGAAACACCATATATTTT. Encoded protein: CATWDREAPGSGNTIYF.

This clone was seen only a few times. The J gene is TRBJ1-2, the V gene TRBV7-6, with 10 nucleotides matching TRBD1. V was pared by 5 bases and J by 5 bases, with 8 bases of the junction left unmatched. This CDR3 contains 15 residues. The germline gives CDR1 SGHVS, CDR2 FNYEAQ. The CDR3 coding sequence is TGTGCCAGCAGCCCGCGCCCGGGACAGGGGTATGGCTACACCTTC. Protein sequence: CASSPRPGQGYGYTF.

This chain connects TRBV18 to TRBJ2-1; the match to TRBD2 covers 7 bases. The CDR3 loop spans 16 amino acids. Germline CDR1 is KGHSH and CDR2 is LQKENI. After removal of 3 bases from V and 4 bases from J, the junction contained 9 bases not matched to a gene. CDR3 sequence: CASSPGEGGPYNEQFF. The CDR3 coding sequence is TGTGCCAGCTCACCGGGCGAGGGAGGGCCGTACAATGAGCAGTTCTTC. Full variable domain (rest looked up from reference TRBV18 and TRBJ2-1): NAGVMQNPRHLVRRRGQEARLRCSPMKGHSHVYWYRQLPEEGLKFMVYLQKENIIDESGMPKERFSAEFPKEGPSILRIQQVVRGDSAAYFCASSPGEGGPYNEQFFGPGTRLTVL.

The V and J genes are TRBV5-1 and TRBJ2-1; D uncertain. Germline V gene sequence: CDR1 SGHRS, CDR2 YFSETQ. There are 12 residues in the CDR3. Trimming took off 0 bases at V and 4 bases at J, with 2 bases between the two ends. The CDR3 protein is CASSLAYNEQFF. CDR3 nucleotide sequence: TGCGCCAGCAGCTTGGCGTACAATGAGCAGTTCTTC.

V and J are TRBV5-1 and TRBJ2-5; 10 nucleotides line up with TRBD2. This CDR3 comprises 15 residues. Germline trimming cut 1 base from V and 5 bases from J; bases unmatched to any gene: 5. Germline V CDR1 and CDR2: SGHRS, YFSETQ. The CDR3 DNA is TGCGCCAGCAGCTTGCGGCTAGCGGGAGAGGAGACCCAGTACTTC. Translation: CASSLRLAGEETQYF. The full variable domain, its missing parts supplied by reference TRBV5-1 and TRBJ2-5, is KAGVTQTPRYLIKTRGQQVTLSCSPISGHRSVSWYQQTPGQGLQFLFEYFSETQRNKGNFPGRFSGRQFSNSRSEMNVSTLELGDSALYLCASSLRLAGEETQYFGPGTRLLVL.

The chain combines TRBV5-1 with TRBJ1-4, with a weak D call TRBD1 (6 bases). The ends were cut back, 3 bases at V and 2 bases at J, with 8 bases in the middle. Germline V gene sequence: CDR1 SGHRS, CDR2 YFSETQ. CDR3 length: 14 residues. CDR3 protein: CASSSQGTNEKLFF. CDR3 DNA: TGCGCCAGCAGCTCCCAGGGGACTAATGAAAAACTGTTTTTT.

The chain combines TRBV6-1 with TRBJ2-3, with no clear D. From germline, CDR1 is MNHNS and CDR2 SASEGT. CDR3 length: 15 amino acids. The V end lost 4 bases, the J end lost 0 bases, and 11 bases lay between the germline ends. CDR3 DNA: TGTGCCAGCAGTGTATATTCCGTTAGCACAGATACGCAGTATTTT. Translated, it gives CASSVYSVSTDTQYF.

The chain has TRBV2 and TRBJ1-4, with 10 bases matching TRBD1. From germline, CDR1 is SNHLY and CDR2 FYNNEI. The trim removed 3 bases at V and 5 bases at J, leaving 9 bases unmatched. The CDR3 covers 17 residues. The CDR3 region has the DNA TGTGCCAGCAGTGATCCGGGACAGGGGAAAGAAAATGAAAAACTGTTTTTT. Translating gives CASSDPGQGKENEKLFF.

The chain uses TRBV30 and TRBJ2-5; D is unclear. With the DNA end fitting TRBJ2-7 better, the J assignment may be wrong. Per the germline V gene, CDR1 is GTSNPN and CDR2 is SVGIG (reference sequence). The CDR3 runs to 12 residues. The CDR3 coding sequence is TGTGCCTGGAGCCAGACTGCCTACGAGCAGTACTTC. Residues: CAWSQTAYEQYF.

This clone was seen more than once but under ten times. The chain is built from TRBV13 and TRBJ2-7; a weak D match, TRBD2 (7 bases). The V and J ends lost 3 bases and 6 bases respectively, with 27 bases between them. The germline gives CDR1 PRHDT, CDR2 FYEKMQ (reference sequence). This CDR3 has 18 residues. CDR3 DNA sequence: TGTGCCAGCAGCTTTTCGTATACTGGGGGGCGGGAGATCCGCGAGCAGTACTTC. Protein: CASSFSYTGGREIREQYF.

This clone was seen only a few times. The rearrangement joins TRBV6-6 to TRBJ2-2; no definite D call. The CDR3 loop spans 13 amino acids. Trimming removed 5 bases at V and 4 bases at J, with 8 bases between. Germline loops: CDR1 MNHNY, CDR2 SVGAGI (reference sequence). The CDR3 DNA is TGTGCCAGCAGTCCGGTACTCACCGGGGAGCTGTTTTTT. Translation: CASSPVLTGELFF.

Concerning this clone: Other DNA sequences in the same sample also yield this CDR3. The chain combines TRBV2 with TRBJ1-5; 7 bases are a match to TRBD1. The CDR3 is made up of 13 amino acids. CDR1 SNHLY and CDR2 FYNNEI come from the germline V gene. V was pared by 6 bases and J by 5 bases, with 4 bases of the junction left unmatched. The CDR3 spells CASSGTVYQPQHF. The DNA for the CDR3 is TGTGCCAGCAGCGGGACAGTGTATCAGCCCCAGCATTTT.

The chain couples TRBV19 to TRBJ1-1; TRBD1 is a possible D gene (5 bases). This CDR3 is 13 amino acids long. Trimming removed 5 bases from V and 4 bases from J, with 11 bases in between. The germline V gene encodes CDR1 LNHDA and CDR2 SQIVND (reference sequence). CDR3 region: CASSSGHATEAFF. The CDR3 coding sequence is TGTGCCAGTAGTTCCGGACACGCCACTGAAGCTTTCTTT.

The chain couples TRBV5-1 to TRBJ2-7, with D tentatively TRBD2 (5 bases). The CDR3 totals 16 residues. The ends were cut back, 1 base at V and 2 bases at J, with 16 bases in the middle. Germline CDR1 reads SGHRS; CDR2 reads YFSETQ. The CDR3 DNA follows: TGCGCCAGCAGCTTGTTAATCGCGAGCGGAACCTACGAGCAGTACTTC. It yields the protein CASSLLIASGTYEQYF.

The J gene is TRBJ1-2, the V gene TRBV28; TRBD1 agrees at 8 bases. The CDR3 totals 14 residues. From germline, CDR1 is MDHEN and CDR2 SYDVKM. V gave up 4 bases and J gave up 8 bases; unmatched junction bases: 9. The CDR3 sequence is CASSSTGVVNGYTF. For the CDR3, the DNA is TGTGCCAGCAGTTCGACAGGGGTAGTTAACGGCTACACCTTC.

This rearrangement joins TRBV5-4 to TRBJ2-7; tentatively, D is TRBD1 (6 bases). V lost 2 bases and J lost 4, with 10 bases in between. Germline V CDR1 and CDR2: SGHNT, YYREEE (reference sequence). This CDR3 is built from 13 residues. This CDR3 reads CASSLGGLYEQYF. For the CDR3, the DNA is TGTGCCAGCAGCTTAGGGGGTTTATACGAGCAGTACTTC.